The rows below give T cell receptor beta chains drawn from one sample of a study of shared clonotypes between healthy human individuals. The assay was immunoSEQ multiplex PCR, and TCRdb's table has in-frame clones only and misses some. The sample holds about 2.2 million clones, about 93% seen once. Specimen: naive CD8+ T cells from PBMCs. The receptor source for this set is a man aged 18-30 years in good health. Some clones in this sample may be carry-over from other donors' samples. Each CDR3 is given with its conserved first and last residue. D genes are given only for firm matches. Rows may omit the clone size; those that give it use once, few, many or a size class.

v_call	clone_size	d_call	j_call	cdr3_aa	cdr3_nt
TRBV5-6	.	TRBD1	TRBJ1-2	CASSFVTGLGLYGYTF	TGTGCCAGCAGCTTCGTGACAGGGCTTGGGCTCTATGGCTACACCTTC
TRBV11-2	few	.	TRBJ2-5	CASSFGETQYF	TGTGCCAGCAGCTTTGGAGAGACCCAGTACTTC
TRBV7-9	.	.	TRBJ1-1	CASSLLEVNTEAFF	TGTGCCAGCAGCTTATTAGAAGTGAACACTGAAGCTTTCTTT
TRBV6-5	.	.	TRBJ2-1	CASITPEGEQFF	TGTGCCAGCATTACCCCGGAGGGTGAGCAGTTCTTC
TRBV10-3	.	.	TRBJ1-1	CAISEGGSATEAFF	TGTGCCATCAGTGAGGGGGGATCGGCCACTGAAGCTTTCTTT
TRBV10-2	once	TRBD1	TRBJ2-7	CASRDPTGGYEQYF	TGCGCCAGCAGGGACCCGACAGGGGGCTACGAGCAGTACTTC
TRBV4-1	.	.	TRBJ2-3	CASSQGHSTDTQYF	TGCGCCAGCAGCCAGGGACACAGCACAGATACGCAGTATTTT
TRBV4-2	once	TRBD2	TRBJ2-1	CASSPRTSGSSYNEQFF	TGTGCCAGCAGCCCACGGACTAGCGGGAGCTCCTACAATGAGCAGTTCTTC
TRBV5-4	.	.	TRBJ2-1	CASSTGGGNKDNEQFF	TGTGCCAGCAGCACGGGGGGCGGGAACAAGGACAATGAGCAGTTCTTC
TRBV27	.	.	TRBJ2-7	CASSLFPSASSYEQYF	TGTGCCAGCAGTTTATTTCCTAGCGCCTCCTCCTACGAGCAGTACTTC
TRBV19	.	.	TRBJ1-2	CASIAAGGYTF	TGTGCCAGTATTGCGGCAGGTGGCTACACCTTC